The clone carrying this T cell receptor (beta chain) was observed a single time. The antigen is unknown. Some clones are missing from TCRdb's copy, which holds only in-frame ones; the method was immunoSEQ multiplex PCR. The sample carries 100,000 to 150,000 clones, 75% to 95% recorded once. In germline, CDR1 is ENHRY, CDR2 SYGVKD. The CDR3 is made up of 14 amino acids. J gave up 8 bases and V 3 bases, and 8 bases lay outside the gene matches. The sample comes from a study of T cell responses to AZD1222 COVID-19 vaccine. Overall study results and limits: The study identified only five or six AZD1222 recipients as seropositive at baseline.

The V call is TRBV10-3, the J call TRBJ1-2, with TRBD1 matching 8 bases. This specimen consisted of peripheral blood, obtained on day 0 of AZD1222 vaccination. This clonotype originated in an adult in good health. The CDR3 sequence: CAISDPRGQGGYTF. The CDR3 coding sequence is TGTGCCATCAGTGACCCCAGGGGGCAAGGGGGCTACACCTTC.